Below are 7 T cell receptor beta chains sequenced from a single sample in a study of shared clonotypes between healthy human individuals. Profiled with immunoSEQ multiplex PCR; TCRdb holds only in-frame clones, not every one. Found here are around 1.6 million clones, approximately 98% of them singletons; the top ten hold roughly 0.45%. Sequencing was carried out using naive CD4+ T cells sorted from blood. Subset of the sample: CD45RA+ positively selected. Receptor source: a young man in good health.

This chain links TRBV15 with TRBJ1-5; no definite D call. V was cut by 0 bases and J by 3 bases, with 3 bases left in between. The CDR3 is 13 amino acids. The germline CDR1 and CDR2 sequences are LNHNV and YYDKDF (reference sequence). CDR3 in amino acids: CATSREINQPQHF. The CDR3 coding sequence is TGTGCCACCAGCAGAGAAATCAATCAGCCCCAGCATTTT.

This chain joins TRBV7-3 and TRBJ2-7, with TRBD1 matching over 10 bases. From germline, CDR1 is SGHTA and CDR2 FQGTGA. The junction had 14 bases not matched to a gene; V was cut back by 5 bases and J by 4 bases. This CDR3 has 17 amino acids. The CDR3 reads CASSGRTGGTINYEQYF. The CDR3 region has the DNA TGTGCCAGCAGCGGTCGGACAGGGGGGACGATAAATTACGAGCAGTACTTC.

V is TRBV28 and J is TRBJ2-2; TRBD2 is a possible D gene (5 bases). Trimming removed 6 bases at V and 5 bases at J, with 13 bases between. The CDR3 is 14 residues long. Germline V CDR1 and CDR2: MDHEN, SYDVKM. DNA of the CDR3: TGTGCCAGCAGGTGGGGAGATCGGACCGGGGAGCTGTTTTTT. The encoded protein is CASRWGDRTGELFF.

This clone showed up just once. V and J are TRBV10-3 and TRBJ2-3, with TRBD2 identical over 11 bases. CDR3 size: 14 residues. V trimming: 10 bases; J trimming: 2 bases; junction bases outside the gene matches: 5. The germline V gene encodes CDR1 ENHRY and CDR2 SYGVKD. The CDR3 coding sequence is TGTGCCACTACGACTAGCGGGATCACAGATACGCAGTATTTT. Amino acid sequence: CATTTSGITDTQYF.

J is TRBJ1-2 and V is TRBV28, with no clear D. Germline V gives CDR1 MDHEN, CDR2 SYDVKM. The CDR3 covers 16 residues. V was clipped by 2 bases and J by 1 base, with 14 bases between them. The DNA of the CDR3 is TGTGCCAGCAGTTTAGCCCCCTGGTTGAGTAACTATGGCTACACCTTC. It is translated as CASSLAPWLSNYGYTF.

The chain has TRBV11-2 and TRBJ2-5; 9 bases agree with TRBD1. CDR1 is SGHAT, CDR2 FQNNGV, per germline. This CDR3 is built from 14 residues. V gave up 5 bases and J gave up 3 bases; unmatched junction bases: 4. CDR3 DNA sequence: TGTGCCAGCAGCACCCGGACAGGGGAAGAGACCCAGTACTTC. Encoded protein: CASSTRTGEETQYF.

On this clone itself: Other DNA sequences in this specimen translate into the identical CDR3. CDR3 in amino acids: CASSPPASGDNEQFF. The CDR3 coding sequence is TGTGCCAGCTCACCGCCGGCTAGCGGGGACAATGAGCAGTTCTTC. The chain is built from TRBV18 and TRBJ2-1; TRBD2 aligns across 9 bases. After removal of 3 bases from V and 5 bases from J, the junction contained 5 bases not matched to a gene. Looked up from germline, CDR1 is KGHSH and CDR2 is LQKENI. The CDR3 extends over 15 amino acids.